Listed here are 8 T cell receptor beta chains from one sample, sequenced in a study of T-cell reconstitution after alpha-beta-depleted transplantation in children. As it was prepared, the TCRbeta library received unique molecular identifiers. TCRdb reanalysed the PCR reads using MiXCR and keeps one entry per CDR3 protein. The repertoire holds fewer than 1 million distinct CDR3 sequences, with about 16% as singletons. The specimen comprised PBMCs, mostly from graft donor cells, sampled 360 days after TCRalphabeta/CD19-depleted stem cell transplant. These receptors all come from a male patient under 18 who had a stem cell transplant for acute lymphoblastic leukemia, so the T cells may come from the graft donor.

This clonotype was counted between two and nine times. The chain recombines TRBV5-1 with TRBJ1-1; unclear D gene. Germline V gene lookup returns CDR1 SGHRS and CDR2 YFSETQ. CDR3 length equals 15 residues. V shed 0 bases and J shed 0 bases, with 9 bases lying between them. In nucleotides, the CDR3 is TGCGCCAGCAGCTTGGATCGAGGAATGAACACTGAAGCTTTCTTT. Amino acid sequence: CASSLDRGMNTEAFF.

The chain joins TRBV5-1 to TRBJ2-7, with D perhaps assigned TRBD1 or TRBD2 (6 bases each). Germline CDR1 reads SGHRS; CDR2 reads YFSETQ. The CDR3 has 17 amino acids. Trimming shortened V by 4 bases and J by 3 bases, and 23 bases separated the two germline ends. DNA for the CDR3: TGCGCCAGCAGCCCTGCGTCGGGGGCGCTGGAAGACTACGAGCAGTACTTC. It is translated as CASSPASGALEDYEQYF.

The chain has TRBV14 and TRBJ2-7; the D is unclear. Looked up from germline, CDR1 is SGHDN and CDR2 is FVKESK. CDR3 length equals 11 residues. The ends were cut back, 5 bases at V and 7 bases at J, with 9 bases in the middle. Here the CDR3 reads CASSYLLEQYF. The CDR3 bases are TGTGCCAGCAGCTATCTGCTTGAGCAGTACTTC.

The V and J genes are TRBV12-3 or TRBV12-4 and TRBJ2-1; D is unclear. V dropped 3 bases and J dropped 8 bases, with 17 bases sitting between them. The CDR3 consists of 15 residues. The CDR3 reads CASSLSAVVIDEQFF. As DNA, the CDR3 is TGTGCCAGCAGTTTGAGTGCGGTAGTGATCGATGAGCAGTTCTTC.

This clonotype was seen ten or more times. The chain carries TRBV9 and TRBJ2-1; 7 bases are a match to TRBD2. V shed 3 bases, J shed 6 bases, and the junction held 0 bases outside the gene matches. Germline V CDR1 and CDR2: SGDLS, YYNGEE. The CDR3 contains 12 residues. The CDR3 is CASSGLANEQFF. In DNA, the CDR3 is TGTGCCAGCAGCGGACTAGCCAATGAGCAGTTCTTC.

This chain links TRBV7-8 with TRBJ1-5; D is unclear. This CDR3 comprises 17 residues. Trimming pared 4 bases from V and 5 bases from J, leaving 21 bases between. Germline V gene lookup returns CDR1 SGHVS and CDR2 FQNEAQ. CDR3 protein: CASSSIARRGTDQPQHF. The CDR3, as DNA: TGTGCCAGCAGCTCGATTGCCCGACGGGGAACCGATCAGCCCCAGCATTTT. Variable domain in full (rest from reference TRBV7-8 and TRBJ1-5): GAGVSQSPRYKVAKRGQDVALRCDPISGHVSLFWYQQALGQGPEFLTYFQNEAQLDKSGLPSDRFFAERPEGSVSTLKIQRTQQEDSAVYLCASSSIARRGTDQPQHFGDGTRLSIL.

This clonotype appeared a few times. The chain has TRBV7-8 and TRBJ2-5; D is uncertain. V was shortened by 5 bases and J by 2 bases, with 18 bases between the two germline ends. Germline CDR1 SGHVS, CDR2 FQNEAQ. The length of the CDR3 is 16 residues. The CDR3 protein is CASSPKRHKPQETQYF. CDR3 nucleotide sequence: TGTGCCAGCAGCCCCAAGAGACATAAACCTCAAGAGACCCAGTACTTC.

The rearrangement uses TRBV5-1 and TRBJ2-1, with 8 positions matching TRBD2. This CDR3 spans 16 amino acids. V was clipped by 4 bases and J by 12 bases; unmatched bases: 18. CDR1 SGHRS and CDR2 YFSETQ come from the germline V gene. The CDR3 loop reads CASSMPTSVSGWGQFF. The CDR3 bases are TGCGCCAGCAGCATGCCGACTAGCGTCTCCGGGTGGGGGCAGTTCTTC.